This T cell receptor (beta chain) was recovered during a study of blood T cells in healthy people across ages. The study's findings and limits: In long-lived donors, naive CD4+ cell counts and diversity exceeded those of aged donors.

The sample holds a few counts of this clonotype. Antigen specificity is unknown. A second about 6 to 12 cycle PCR used barcoded and J-beta primers. A template-switch adaptor containing 12 random nucleotides labeled each cDNA molecule. TCRdb called the 5' RACE reads again in MiXCR, with one record for every CDR3 protein. Among roughly 1.6 million distinct CDR3 sequences listed, approximately 32% were seen once. Drawing of peripheral blood yielded ten milliliters from each donor. The CDR3 is 14 amino acids. V was clipped by 2 bases and J by 4 bases, with 11 bases between them. The clonotype was recovered from a woman aged 25 to 45 in good health. V and J are TRBV12-3 or TRBV12-4 and TRBJ2-5; TRBD2 is a possible D gene (6 bases). Specimen: blood. In nucleotides, the CDR3 is TGTGCCAGCAGTTTAAGACTAGGACGAGAGACCCAGTACTTC. Translated: CASSLRLGRETQYF.